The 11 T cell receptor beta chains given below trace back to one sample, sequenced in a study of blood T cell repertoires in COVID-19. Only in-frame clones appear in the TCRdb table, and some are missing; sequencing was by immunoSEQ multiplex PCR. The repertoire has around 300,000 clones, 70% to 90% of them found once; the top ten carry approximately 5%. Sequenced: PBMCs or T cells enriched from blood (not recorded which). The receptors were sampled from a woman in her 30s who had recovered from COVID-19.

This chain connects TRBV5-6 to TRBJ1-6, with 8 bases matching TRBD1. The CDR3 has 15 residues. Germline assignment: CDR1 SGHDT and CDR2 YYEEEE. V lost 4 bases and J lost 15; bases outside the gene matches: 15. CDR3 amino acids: CASSDSTGVLEVLHF. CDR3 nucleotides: TGTGCCAGCAGCGACTCGACAGGGGTTCTTGAGGTCCTCCACTTT.

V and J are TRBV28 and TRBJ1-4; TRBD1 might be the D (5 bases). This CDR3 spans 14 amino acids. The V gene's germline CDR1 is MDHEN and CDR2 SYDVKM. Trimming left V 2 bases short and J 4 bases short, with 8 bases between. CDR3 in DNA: TGTGCCAGCAGTTTACGCAGGGATAATGAAAAACTGTTTTTT. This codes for CASSLRRDNEKLFF.

The DNA of the CDR3 is TGTGCCAGCAGCCAAAACTCCGGACTAGCAGGAACCGTGCAGTTCTTC. Translation: CASSQNSGLAGTVQFF. The chain joins TRBV4-2 to TRBJ2-1; 8 bases match TRBD2. In germline, CDR1 is LGHNA, CDR2 YNFKEQ. V was clipped by 2 bases and J by 12 bases; unmatched bases: 15. The CDR3 length is 16 residues.

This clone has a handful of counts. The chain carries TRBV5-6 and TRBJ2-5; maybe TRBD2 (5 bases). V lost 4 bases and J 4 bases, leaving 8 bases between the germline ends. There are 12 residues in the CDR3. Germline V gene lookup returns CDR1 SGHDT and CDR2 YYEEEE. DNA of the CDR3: TGTGCCAGCAGCCTCCGGGGAGAGACCCAGTACTTC. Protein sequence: CASSLRGETQYF. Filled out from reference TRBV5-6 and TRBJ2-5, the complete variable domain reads DAGVTQSPTHLIKTRGQQVTLRCSPKSGHDTVSWYQQALGQGPQFIFQYYEEEERQRGNFPDRFSGHQFPNYSSELNVNALLLGDSALYLCASSLRGETQYFGPGTRLLVL.

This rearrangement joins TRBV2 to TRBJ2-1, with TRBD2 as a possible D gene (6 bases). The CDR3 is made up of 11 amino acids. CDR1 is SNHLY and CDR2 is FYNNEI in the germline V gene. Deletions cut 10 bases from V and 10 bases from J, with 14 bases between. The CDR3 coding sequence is TGTGCCACGCAACGGGACTCCGAGCAGTTCTTC. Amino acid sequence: CATQRDSEQFF.

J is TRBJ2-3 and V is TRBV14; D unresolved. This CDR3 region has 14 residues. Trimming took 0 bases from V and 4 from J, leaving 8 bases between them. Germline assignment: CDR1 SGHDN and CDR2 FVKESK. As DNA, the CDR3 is TGTGCCAGCAGCCAAGATCTGGGCCCAGATACGCAGTATTTT. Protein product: CASSQDLGPDTQYF. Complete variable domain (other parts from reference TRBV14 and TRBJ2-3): EAGVTQFPSHSVIEKGQTVTLRCDPISGHDNLYWYRRVMGKEIKFLLHFVKESKQDESGMPNNRFLAERTGGTYSTLKVQPAELEDSGVYFCASSQDLGPDTQYFGPGTRLTVL.

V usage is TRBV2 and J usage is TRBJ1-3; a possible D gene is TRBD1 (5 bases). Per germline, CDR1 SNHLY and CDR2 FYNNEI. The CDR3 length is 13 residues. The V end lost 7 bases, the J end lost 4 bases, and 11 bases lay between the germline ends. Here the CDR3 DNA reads TGTGCCAGCATCCGGGGGATAGGAAACACCATATATTTT. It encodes CASIRGIGNTIYF.

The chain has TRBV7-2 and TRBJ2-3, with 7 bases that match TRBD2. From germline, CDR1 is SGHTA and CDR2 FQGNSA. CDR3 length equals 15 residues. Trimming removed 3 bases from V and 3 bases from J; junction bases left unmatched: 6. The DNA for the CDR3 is TGTGCCAGCAGCTTCAGGGCGGGGGTAACAGATACGCAGTATTTT. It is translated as CASSFRAGVTDTQYF.

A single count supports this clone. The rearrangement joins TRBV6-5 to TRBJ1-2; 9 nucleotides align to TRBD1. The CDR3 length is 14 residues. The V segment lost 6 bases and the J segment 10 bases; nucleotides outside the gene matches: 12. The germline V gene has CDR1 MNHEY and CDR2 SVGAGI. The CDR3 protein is CASRYRGQVGFYTF. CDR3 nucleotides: TGTGCCAGCAGATACAGGGGGCAAGTAGGCTTCTACACCTTC.

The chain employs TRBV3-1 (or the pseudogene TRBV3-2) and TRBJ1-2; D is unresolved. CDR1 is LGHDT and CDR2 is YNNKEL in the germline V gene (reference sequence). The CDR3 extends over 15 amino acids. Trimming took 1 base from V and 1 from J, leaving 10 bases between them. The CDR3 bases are TGTGCCAGCAGCCAAGGCCGTGGCCATAACTATGGCTACACCTTC. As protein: CASSQGRGHNYGYTF.

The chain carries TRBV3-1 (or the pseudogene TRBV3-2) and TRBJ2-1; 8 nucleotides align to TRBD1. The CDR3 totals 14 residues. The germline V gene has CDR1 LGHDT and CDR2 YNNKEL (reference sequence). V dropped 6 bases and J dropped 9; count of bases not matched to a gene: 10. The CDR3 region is CASSDRGSYSEQFF. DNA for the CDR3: TGTGCCAGCAGTGACAGGGGCTCCTACTCTGAGCAGTTCTTC.